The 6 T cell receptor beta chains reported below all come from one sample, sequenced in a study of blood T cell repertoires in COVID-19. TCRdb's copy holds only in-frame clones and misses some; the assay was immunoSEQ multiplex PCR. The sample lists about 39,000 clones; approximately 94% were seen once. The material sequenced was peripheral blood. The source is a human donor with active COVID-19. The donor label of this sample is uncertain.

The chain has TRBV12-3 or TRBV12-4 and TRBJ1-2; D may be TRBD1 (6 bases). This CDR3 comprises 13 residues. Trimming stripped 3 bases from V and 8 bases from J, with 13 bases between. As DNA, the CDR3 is TGTGCCAGCAGTTTGGGCCAGGGGCGCGGCTACACCTTC. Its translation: CASSLGQGRGYTF.

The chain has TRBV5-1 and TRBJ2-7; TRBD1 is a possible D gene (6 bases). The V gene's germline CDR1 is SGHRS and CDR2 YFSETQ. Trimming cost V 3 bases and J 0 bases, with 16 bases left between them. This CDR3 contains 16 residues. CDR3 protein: CASSWDTNRASYEQYF. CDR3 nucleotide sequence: TGCGCCAGCAGCTGGGACACAAACCGGGCCTCCTACGAGCAGTACTTC.

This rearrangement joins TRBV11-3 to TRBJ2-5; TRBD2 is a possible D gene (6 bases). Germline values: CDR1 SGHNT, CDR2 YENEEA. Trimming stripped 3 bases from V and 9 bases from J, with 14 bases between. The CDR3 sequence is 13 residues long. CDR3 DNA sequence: TGTGCCAGCAGCTTCACTCGGAGGGAGGCCCAGTACTTC. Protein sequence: CASSFTRREAQYF.

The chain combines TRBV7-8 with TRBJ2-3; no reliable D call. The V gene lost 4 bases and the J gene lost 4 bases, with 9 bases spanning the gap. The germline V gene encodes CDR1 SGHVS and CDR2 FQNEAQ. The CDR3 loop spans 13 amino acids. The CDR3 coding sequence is TGTGCCAGCAGCTCCGGGTTTCCAGATACGCAGTATTTT. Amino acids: CASSSGFPDTQYF. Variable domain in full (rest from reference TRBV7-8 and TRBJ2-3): GAGVSQSPRYKVAKRGQDVALRCDPISGHVSLFWYQQALGQGPEFLTYFQNEAQLDKSGLPSDRFFAERPEGSVSTLKIQRTQQEDSAVYLCASSSGFPDTQYFGPGTRLTVL.

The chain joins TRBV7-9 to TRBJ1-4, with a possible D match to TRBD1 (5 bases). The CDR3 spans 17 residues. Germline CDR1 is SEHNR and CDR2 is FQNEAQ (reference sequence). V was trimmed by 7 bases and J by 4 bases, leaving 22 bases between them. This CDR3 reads CASNSRGAGQLNEKLFF. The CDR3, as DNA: TGTGCCAGCAACTCCCGAGGAGCGGGGCAGCTTAATGAAAAACTGTTTTTT.

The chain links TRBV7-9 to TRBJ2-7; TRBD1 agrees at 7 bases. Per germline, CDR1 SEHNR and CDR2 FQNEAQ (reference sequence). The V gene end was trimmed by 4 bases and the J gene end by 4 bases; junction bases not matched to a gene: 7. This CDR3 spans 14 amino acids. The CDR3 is CASSSPTGMYEQYF. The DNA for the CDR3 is TGTGCCAGCAGCTCCCCGACAGGGATGTACGAGCAGTACTTC.